This TCR beta chain was profiled in a study of PD-L1 blockade in urothelial cancer. Study information: Analysis of blood occurred 3 weeks (second dose) and 6 weeks after treatment start.

Generated by immunoSEQ multiplex PCR, the TCRdb table keeps only in-frame clones and is missing some. The table lists about 63,000 clones, about four fifths of them singletons, with more than 5.5% in the top ten. V shed 1 base, J shed 2 bases, and the junction held 3 bases outside the gene matches. Germline CDR1 and CDR2: SGHAT and FQNNGV. The CDR3 is 15 amino acids. Time point indicated: pretreatment peripheral blood. This clonotype originated in a man between 65 and 79 years old with urothelial cancer. This material consisted of PBMCs, taken around atezolizumab (anti-PD-L1) treatment. V and J are TRBV11-2 and TRBJ2-5; TRBD2 agrees at 8 bases. The CDR3 protein is CASSLGAGAQETQYF. CDR3 DNA: TGTGCCAGCAGCTTAGGAGCGGGGGCTCAAGAGACCCAGTACTTC.